The clone carrying this TCR beta chain was detected ten times or more. This sample was taken from a study of T-cell reconstitution after alpha-beta-depleted transplantation in children. It was with unique molecular identifiers that the TCRbeta library was prepared. TCRdb re-analysed the PCR reads in MiXCR, keeping a single row per CDR3 protein. The profile shows about 230,000 distinct CDR3 sequences, about 9.6% of them singletons. J lost 2 bases, V lost 0 bases, and 2 bases had no gene match. CDR1 KGHDR and CDR2 SFDVKD come from the germline V gene. This CDR3 has 16 amino acids. The chain employs TRBV24-1 and TRBJ2-3; 9 bases match TRBD1. The sequencing here drew on PBMCs from the stem cell graft donor, taken from the stem cell graft. This receptor was identified in a human donor who donated a stem cell graft to a child with SCID. The CDR3 region is CATSDLGTGTTDTQYF. The CDR3 bases are TGTGCCACCAGTGATTTGGGGACAGGGACCACAGATACGCAGTATTTT.